This T cell receptor beta chain appears in the sequencing data of a study of blood T cell repertoires in COVID-19. Study-level background: Sources were T cells, B-cell-depleted T cells, or PBMCs; the material itself was cDNA or gDNA.

Only in-frame clones appear in the TCRdb table, and some are missing; sequencing was by immunoSEQ multiplex PCR. Among more than 10,000 clones, roughly 90% were seen once, and the ten largest hold roughly an eighth. Germline V CDR1 and CDR2: MRHNA, SNTAGT. The CDR3 is 13 residues long. Trimming stripped 6 bases from V and 3 bases from J, with 11 bases between. The TCR was taken from a man aged 65 to 85 with active COVID-19. The sample comprised peripheral blood. The chain combines TRBV6-4 with TRBJ1-1; possibly TRBD1 for D (6 bases). The chain's CDR3 is CASSQQGYTEAFF. In nucleotides, the CDR3 is TGTGCCAGCAGCCAACAGGGTTACACTGAAGCTTTCTTT.